One T cell receptor beta chain is described in this entry. The sample belongs to a study of T cells in localized non-small cell lung cancer. TCRdb's table, derived via immunoSEQ multiplex PCR, lists solely in-frame clones and lacks some. The table records 23,000 or so clones, about 89% of them present only once. The V end lost 3 bases, the J end lost 5 bases, and 16 bases lay between the germline ends. The CDR3 runs to 15 residues. Germline CDR1 reads MGHRA; CDR2 reads YSYEKL. The J gene is TRBJ1-1, the V gene TRBV4-1; a possible D gene is TRBD1 (5 bases). This sequence originates from a man aged 35 to 70 with stage I squamous cell lung carcinoma. Here the sequenced sample was peripheral blood, taken before any cancer treatment. The CDR3 here is CASSHPGEGRTEAFF. The CDR3 DNA reads TGCGCCAGCAGCCACCCAGGTGAGGGGCGGACTGAAGCTTTCTTT.